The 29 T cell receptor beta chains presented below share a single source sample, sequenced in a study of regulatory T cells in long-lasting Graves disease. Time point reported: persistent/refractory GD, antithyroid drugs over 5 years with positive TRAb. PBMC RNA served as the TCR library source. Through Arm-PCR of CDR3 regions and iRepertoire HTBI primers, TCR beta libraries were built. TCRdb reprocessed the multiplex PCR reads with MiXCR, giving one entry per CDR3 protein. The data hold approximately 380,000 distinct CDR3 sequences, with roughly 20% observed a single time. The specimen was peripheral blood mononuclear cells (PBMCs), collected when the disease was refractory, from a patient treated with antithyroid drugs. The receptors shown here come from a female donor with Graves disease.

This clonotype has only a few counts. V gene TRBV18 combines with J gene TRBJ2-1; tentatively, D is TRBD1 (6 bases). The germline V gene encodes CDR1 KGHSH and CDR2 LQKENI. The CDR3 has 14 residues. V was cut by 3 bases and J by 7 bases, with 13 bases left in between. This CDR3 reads CASSPVQGRNEQFF. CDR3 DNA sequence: TGTGCCAGCTCACCCGTACAGGGTAGGAATGAGCAGTTCTTC.

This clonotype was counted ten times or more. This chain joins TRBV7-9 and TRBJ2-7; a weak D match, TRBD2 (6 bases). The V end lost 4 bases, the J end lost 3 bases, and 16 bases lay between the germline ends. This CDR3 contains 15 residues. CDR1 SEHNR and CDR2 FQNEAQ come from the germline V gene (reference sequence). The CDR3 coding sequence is TGTGCCAGCAGCTATCCGTCCGGGGGTCTCTACGAGCAGTACTTC. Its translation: CASSYPSGGLYEQYF.

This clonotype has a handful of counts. For the CDR3, the DNA is TGTGCCAGCAGTGAAGCGATGAGAGGGGGTGGAGGAAACACCATATATTTT. It specifies CASSEAMRGGGGNTIYF. The chain has TRBV6-1 and TRBJ1-3; D is possibly TRBD1 (6 bases). This CDR3 comprises 17 residues. Germline V lookup: CDR1 MNHNS, CDR2 SASEGT. V was shortened by 0 bases and J by 4 bases, with 16 bases between the two germline ends.

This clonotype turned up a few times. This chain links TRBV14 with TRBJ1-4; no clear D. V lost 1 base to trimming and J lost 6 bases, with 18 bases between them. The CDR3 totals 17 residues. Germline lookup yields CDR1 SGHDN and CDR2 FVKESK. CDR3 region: CASSQVMVQAADEKLFF. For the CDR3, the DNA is TGTGCCAGCAGCCAAGTAATGGTTCAAGCGGCTGATGAAAAACTGTTTTTT. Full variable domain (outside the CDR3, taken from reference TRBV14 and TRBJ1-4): EAGVTQFPSHSVIEKGQTVTLRCDPISGHDNLYWYRRVMGKEIKFLLHFVKESKQDESGMPNNRFLAERTGGTYSTLKVQPAELEDSGVYFCASSQVMVQAADEKLFFGSGTQLSVL.

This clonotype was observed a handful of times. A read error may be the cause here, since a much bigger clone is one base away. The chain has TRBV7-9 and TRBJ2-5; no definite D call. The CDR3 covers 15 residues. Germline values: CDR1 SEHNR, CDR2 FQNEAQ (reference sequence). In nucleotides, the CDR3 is TGTGCCAGCAACCCATCGTGGCGATGGGAAGAGGCCCAGTACTTC. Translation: CASNPSWRWEEAQYF.

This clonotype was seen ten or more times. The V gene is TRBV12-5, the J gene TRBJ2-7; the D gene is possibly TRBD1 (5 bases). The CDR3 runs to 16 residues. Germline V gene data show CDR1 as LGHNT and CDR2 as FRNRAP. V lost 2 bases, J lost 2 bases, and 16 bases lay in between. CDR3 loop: CASGLSPWGRTYEQYF. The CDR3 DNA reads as TGTGCTAGTGGTTTGTCCCCTTGGGGCCGGACCTACGAGCAGTACTTC.

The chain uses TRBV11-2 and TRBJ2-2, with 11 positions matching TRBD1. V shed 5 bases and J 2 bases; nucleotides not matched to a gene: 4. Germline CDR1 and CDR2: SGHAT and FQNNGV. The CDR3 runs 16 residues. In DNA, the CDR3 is TGTGCCAGCAGCCTTGGGACAGGGGGTAACACCGGGGAGCTGTTTTTT. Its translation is CASSLGTGGNTGELFF.

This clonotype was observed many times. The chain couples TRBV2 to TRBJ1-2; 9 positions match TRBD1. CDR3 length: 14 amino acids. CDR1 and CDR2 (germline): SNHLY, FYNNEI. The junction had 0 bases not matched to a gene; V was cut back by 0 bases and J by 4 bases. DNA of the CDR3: TGTGCCAGCAGTGAAGCGACAGGGGGCTATGGCTACACCTTC. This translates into CASSEATGGYGYTF.

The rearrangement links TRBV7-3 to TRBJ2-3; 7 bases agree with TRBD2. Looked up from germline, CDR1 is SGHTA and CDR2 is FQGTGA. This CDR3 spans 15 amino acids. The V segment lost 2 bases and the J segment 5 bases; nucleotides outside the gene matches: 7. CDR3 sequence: CASSLVGGPGDTQYF. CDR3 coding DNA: TGTGCCAGCAGCTTAGTGGGAGGGCCAGGAGATACGCAGTATTTT.

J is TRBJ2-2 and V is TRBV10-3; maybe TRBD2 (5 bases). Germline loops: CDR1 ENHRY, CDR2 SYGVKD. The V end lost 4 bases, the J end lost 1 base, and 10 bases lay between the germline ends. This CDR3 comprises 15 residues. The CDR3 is CAISVFRENTGELFF. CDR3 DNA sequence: TGTGCCATCAGTGTGTTCCGGGAGAACACCGGGGAGCTGTTTTTT.

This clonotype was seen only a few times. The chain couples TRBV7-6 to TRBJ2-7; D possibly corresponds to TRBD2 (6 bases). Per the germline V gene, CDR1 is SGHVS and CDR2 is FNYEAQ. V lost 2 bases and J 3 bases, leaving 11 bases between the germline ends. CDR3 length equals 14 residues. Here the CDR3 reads CASSLQGGIYEQYF. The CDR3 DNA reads TGTGCCAGCAGCTTACAGGGCGGGATCTACGAGCAGTACTTC.

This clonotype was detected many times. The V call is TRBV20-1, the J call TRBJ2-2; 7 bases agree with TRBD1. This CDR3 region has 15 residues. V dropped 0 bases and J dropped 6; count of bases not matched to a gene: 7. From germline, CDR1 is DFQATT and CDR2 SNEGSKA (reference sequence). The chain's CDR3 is CSARDGLRGSGELFF. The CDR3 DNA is TGCAGTGCTAGAGATGGTCTCAGGGGGTCCGGGGAGCTGTTTTTT.

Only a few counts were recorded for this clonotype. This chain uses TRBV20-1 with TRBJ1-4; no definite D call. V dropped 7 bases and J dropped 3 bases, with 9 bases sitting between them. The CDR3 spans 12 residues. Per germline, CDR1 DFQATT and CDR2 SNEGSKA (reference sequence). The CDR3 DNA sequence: TGCAGTGTATCCTCGGCTAATGAAAAACTGTTTTTT. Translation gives CSVSSANEKLFF.

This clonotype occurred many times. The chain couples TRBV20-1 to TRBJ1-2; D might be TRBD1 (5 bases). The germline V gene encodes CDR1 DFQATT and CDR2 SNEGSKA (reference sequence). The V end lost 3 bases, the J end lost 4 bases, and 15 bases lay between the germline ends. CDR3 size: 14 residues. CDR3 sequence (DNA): TGCAGTGCTAGGGGCCAGGGACCGGGCTATGGCTACACCTTC. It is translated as CSARGQGPGYGYTF.

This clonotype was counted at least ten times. CDR3 in amino acids: CASSPLGTTKNIQYF. CDR3 nucleotide sequence: TGTGCCAGCAGCCCCTTGGGAACTACCAAAAACATTCAGTACTTC. The V call is TRBV28, the J call TRBJ2-4; D not certain. Germline lookup yields CDR1 MDHEN and CDR2 SYDVKM. V was clipped by 6 bases and J by 2 bases, with 14 bases between them. The CDR3 runs to 15 residues.

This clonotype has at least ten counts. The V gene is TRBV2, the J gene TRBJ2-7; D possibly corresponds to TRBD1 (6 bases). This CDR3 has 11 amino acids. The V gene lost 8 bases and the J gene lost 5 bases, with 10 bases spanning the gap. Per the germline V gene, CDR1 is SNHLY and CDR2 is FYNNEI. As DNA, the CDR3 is TGTGCCAGCTCAGGGGAAGACGAGCAGTACTTC. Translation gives CASSGEDEQYF.

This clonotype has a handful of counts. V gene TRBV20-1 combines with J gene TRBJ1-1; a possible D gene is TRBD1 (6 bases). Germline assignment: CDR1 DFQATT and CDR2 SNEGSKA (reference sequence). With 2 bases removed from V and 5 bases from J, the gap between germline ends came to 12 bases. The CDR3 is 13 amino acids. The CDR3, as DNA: TGCAGTGCTAGAAGACAGGTGATTACTGAAGCTTTCTTT. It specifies CSARRQVITEAFF.

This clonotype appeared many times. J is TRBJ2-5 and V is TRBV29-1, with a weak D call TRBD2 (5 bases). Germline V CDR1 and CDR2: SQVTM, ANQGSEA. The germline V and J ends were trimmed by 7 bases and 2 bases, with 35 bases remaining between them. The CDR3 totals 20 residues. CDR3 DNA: TGCAGCGACCACGACGTGGGGTTCCGACTAAAGGACCGAAAACAAGAGACCCAGTACTTC. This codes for CSDHDVGFRLKDRKQETQYF.

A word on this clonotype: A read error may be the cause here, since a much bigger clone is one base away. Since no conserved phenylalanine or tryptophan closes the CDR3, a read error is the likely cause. The CDR3 region has the DNA TGTGCCAGCAGCGCTACTTGGGAGACCCAGTACCTC. Amino acids: CASSATWETQYL. V and J are TRBV7-8 and TRBJ2-5; D is ambiguous. The CDR3 totals 12 residues. Germline-derived CDR1 and CDR2 are SGHVS and FQNEAQ. V lost 5 bases, J lost 5 bases, and 9 bases lay in between.

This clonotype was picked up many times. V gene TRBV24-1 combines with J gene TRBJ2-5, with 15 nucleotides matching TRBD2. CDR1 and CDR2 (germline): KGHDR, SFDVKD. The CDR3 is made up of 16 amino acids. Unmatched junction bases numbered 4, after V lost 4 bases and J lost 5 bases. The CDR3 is CATSEDGTSGRETQYF. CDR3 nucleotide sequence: TGTGCCACCAGTGAGGATGGGACTAGCGGGAGGGAGACCCAGTACTTC.

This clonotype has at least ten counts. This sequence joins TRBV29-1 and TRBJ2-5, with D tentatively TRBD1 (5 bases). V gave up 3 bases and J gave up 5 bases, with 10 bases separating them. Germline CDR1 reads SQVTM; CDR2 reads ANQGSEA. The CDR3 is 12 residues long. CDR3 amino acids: CSVDKGVETQYF. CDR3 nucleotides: TGCAGCGTTGATAAAGGGGTTGAGACCCAGTACTTC.

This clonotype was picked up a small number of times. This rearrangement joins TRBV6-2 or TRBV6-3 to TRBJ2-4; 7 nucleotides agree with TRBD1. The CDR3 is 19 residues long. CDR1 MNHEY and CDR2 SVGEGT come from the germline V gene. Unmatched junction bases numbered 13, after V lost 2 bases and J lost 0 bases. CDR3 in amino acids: CASSYPLLTGWLAKNIQYF. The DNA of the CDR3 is TGTGCCAGCAGTTACCCTCTACTGACAGGGTGGCTAGCCAAAAACATTCAGTACTTC.

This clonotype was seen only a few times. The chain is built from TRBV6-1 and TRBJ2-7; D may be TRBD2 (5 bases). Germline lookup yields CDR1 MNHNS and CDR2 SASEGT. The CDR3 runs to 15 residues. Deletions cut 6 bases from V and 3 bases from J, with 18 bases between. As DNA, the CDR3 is TGTGCCAGCAGGCCCTCAGCCACGGGGAACTACGAGCAGTACTTC. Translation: CASRPSATGNYEQYF.

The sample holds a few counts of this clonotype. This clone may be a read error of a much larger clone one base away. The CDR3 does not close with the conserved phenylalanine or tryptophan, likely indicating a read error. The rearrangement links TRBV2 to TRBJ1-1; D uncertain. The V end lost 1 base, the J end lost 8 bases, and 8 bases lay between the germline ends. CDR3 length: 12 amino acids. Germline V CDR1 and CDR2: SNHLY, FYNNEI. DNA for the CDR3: TGTGCCAGCAGTGAAGATACGACAGAAGCTTTCTTA. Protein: CASSEDTTEAFL.

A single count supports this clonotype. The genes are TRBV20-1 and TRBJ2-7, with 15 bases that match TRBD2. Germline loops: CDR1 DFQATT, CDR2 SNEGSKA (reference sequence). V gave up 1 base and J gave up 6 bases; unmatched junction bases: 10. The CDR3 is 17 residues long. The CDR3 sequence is CSARAGTSGRRGLEQYF. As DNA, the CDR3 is TGCAGTGCTAGAGCCGGGACTAGCGGGAGGCGGGGCCTCGAGCAGTACTTC.

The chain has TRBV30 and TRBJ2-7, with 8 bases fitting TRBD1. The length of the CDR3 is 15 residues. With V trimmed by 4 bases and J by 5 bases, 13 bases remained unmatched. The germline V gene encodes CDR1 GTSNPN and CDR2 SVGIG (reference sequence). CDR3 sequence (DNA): TGTGCCTGGATACCCCGAGGGGACAGGAGGAACGAGCAGTACTTC. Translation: CAWIPRGDRRNEQYF. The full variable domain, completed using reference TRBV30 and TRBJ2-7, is SQTIHQWPATLVQPVGSPLSLECTVEGTSNPNLYWYRQAAGRGLQLLFYSVGIGQISSEVPQNLSASRPQDRQFILSSKKLLLSDSGFYLCAWIPRGDRRNEQYFGPGTRLTVT.

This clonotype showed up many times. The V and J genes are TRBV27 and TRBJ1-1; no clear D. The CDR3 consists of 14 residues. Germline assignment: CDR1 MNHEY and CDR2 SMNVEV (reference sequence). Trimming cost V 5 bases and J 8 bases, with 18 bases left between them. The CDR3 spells CASSNLGRRSEAFF. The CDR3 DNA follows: TGTGCCAGCAGTAACCTAGGACGGCGTAGCGAAGCTTTCTTT.

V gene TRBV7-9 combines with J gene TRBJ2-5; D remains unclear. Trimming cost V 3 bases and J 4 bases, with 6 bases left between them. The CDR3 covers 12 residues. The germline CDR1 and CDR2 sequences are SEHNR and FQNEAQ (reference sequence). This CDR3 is CASSFWGETQYF. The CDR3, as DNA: TGTGCCAGCAGCTTCTGGGGAGAGACCCAGTACTTC.

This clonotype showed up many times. CDR3 protein: CASSSSGQGQETQYF. The DNA for the CDR3 is TGTGCCAGCAGTTCCTCCGGACAGGGCCAAGAGACCCAGTACTTC. The gene calls are TRBV28 and TRBJ2-5, with 8 nucleotides matching TRBD1. V lost 4 bases and J lost 1; bases outside the gene matches: 5. Germline V gene lookup returns CDR1 MDHEN and CDR2 SYDVKM. CDR3 length: 15 amino acids.